This T cell receptor (beta chain) was identified in a study of patients and donors after allogeneic stem cell transplantation. This CDR3 spans 14 amino acids. The germline V gene encodes CDR1 DFQATT and CDR2 SNEGSKA (reference sequence). Unmatched junction bases numbered 3, after V lost 4 bases and J lost 1 base. At least ten counts were recorded for this clonotype. Each CDR3 protein gets one entry after TCRdb re-called the RT-PCR reads with MiXCR. The data contain 400,000 to 500,000 distinct CDR3 sequences, 16% of them singletons. Sequenced material: blood, either unsorted or a sorted T cell fraction (not recorded which). The clonotype comes from a human donor who was either an allogeneic HSCT recipient or a stem cell or donor lymphocyte infusion donor (not recorded which). It is not recorded whose cells these are; they may come from a transplant donor. The chain has TRBV20-1 and TRBJ1-1; 10 nucleotides line up with TRBD1. The CDR3 bases are TGCAGTGCTAATGACAGGGGGCGGAACACTGAAGCTTTCTTT. Protein product: CSANDRGRNTEAFF.